This TCR beta chain was captured by sequencing in a study of beta chain features in type 1 diabetes. General study points: TCRB CDR3s were moderately but significantly shorter in Type 1 diabetes patients in all four CD4+ subsets.

The whole isolated RNA underwent reverse transcription, so sequencing captured expressed TCRB transcripts. An average approximately 4 million reads came from naive, central memory and regulatory T cell samples. Some clones are missing from TCRdb's copy, which holds only in-frame ones; the method was immunoSEQ multiplex PCR. Of roughly 230,000 clones detected, around 9.9% appear once; the ten largest clones hold around 0.017%. Of note for this clone: Its matching antigen is unknown. At the DNA level, this CDR3 is encoded by other sequences in the same sample as well.

The CDR3 is 12 residues long. V lost 5 bases, J lost 3 bases, and 6 bases lay in between. Per germline, CDR1 SEHNR and CDR2 FQNEAQ (reference sequence). CD4+ cells of the naive, central memory, regulatory and stem cell-like memory types were sorted via CD45RO/CCR7/CD25/CD127/CD95/CD27. The origin of this receptor is a man younger than 40 with type 1 diabetes. Sequencing was carried out using naive CD4+ T cells from blood. The gene calls are TRBV7-9 and TRBJ2-3, with no clear D. The CDR3 nucleotides are TGTGCCAGCAGCCCCGGTACAGATACGCAGTATTTT. This gives the protein CASSPGTDTQYF.